This TCR beta chain is drawn from a study of blood T cell repertoires in COVID-19. Study-level information: The United States, Italy and Spain supplied acute and convalescent COVID-19 samples. The analysed material was cDNA or gDNA that came from T cells, B-cell-depleted T cells, or PBMCs.

Germline CDR1 and CDR2: MNHEY and SVGEGT. V lost 2 bases, J lost 2 bases, and 7 bases lay in between. The CDR3 has 13 amino acids. Methods used by the authors: Amplification with reference gene primers provided the estimates of nucleated cell counts. The table came from immunoSEQ multiplex PCR; TCRdb's copy has only in-frame clones and leaves some out. V and J calls and clone size are given by that table; D and trimming were obtained from the DNA. The table records 270,000 or so clones, 65% to 90% of them present only once. The sample consisted of peripheral blood. This rearrangement joins TRBV6-2 or TRBV6-3 to TRBJ2-7, with a possible D match to TRBD1 (5 bases). The TCR comes from a woman between 55 and 75 years old with active or convalescent COVID-19. The CDR3 loop reads CASSYTGTYEQYF. The CDR3, as DNA: TGTGCCAGCAGTTACACAGGTACCTACGAGCAGTACTTC.